The rows below give T cell receptor beta chains drawn from one sample of a study of shared clonotypes between healthy human individuals. Sequencing was performed with immunoSEQ multiplex PCR; in TCRdb, only in-frame clones are kept and a portion is missing. The table includes 900,000 to 1,200,000 clones, around three quarters detected once. Sequencing used memory CD4+ T cells from PBMCs. The receptors were gathered from a man aged 18 to 35 in good health. Some clones in this sample may be carry-over from other donors' samples. Each CDR3 is given with its conserved first and last residue. A D gene is named only where the DNA matches it firmly. Some rows mark clone size as missing; the rest say once, few, many or name a class of expanded clone.

>-|-|TRBJ2-7|TRBV5-1
CASSLVGNYEQYF
TGCGCCAGCAGCTTGGTGGGAAACTACGAGCAGTACTTC
>-|-|TRBJ1-4|TRBV2
CASSSIYQNEKLFF
TGTGCCAGCAGTTCAATCTATCAAAATGAAAAACTGTTTTTT
>-|-|TRBJ2-5|TRBV7-2
CASSLRRFQETQYF
TGTGCCAGCAGCTTGAGACGTTTCCAAGAGACCCAGTACTTC
>-|once|TRBJ2-1|TRBV9
CASSALGASANEQFF
TGTGCCAGCAGCGCCTTGGGGGCTAGCGCGAATGAGCAGTTCTTC
>-|-|TRBJ2-1|TRBV11-2
CASSETGYNEQFF
TGTGCCAGCAGCGAGACAGGCTACAATGAGCAGTTCTTC
>-|once|TRBJ2-6|TRBV6-6
CASSYSGSGANVLTF
TGTGCCAGCAGTTACTCCGGCTCTGGGGCCAACGTCCTGACTTTC
>-|-|TRBJ2-5|TRBV21-1
CASSRGQGQETQYF
TGTGCCAGCAGCAGGGGCCAGGGCCAAGAGACCCAGTACTTC
>-|-|TRBJ2-3|TRBV11-3
CASSLFLSADRVYF
TGTGCCAGCAGCTTATTCCTTTCGGCGGATCGGGTGTATTTT
>-|-|TRBJ2-1|TRBV7-6
CASSSDNEQFF
TGTGCCAGCAGCTCCGACAATGAGCAGTTCTTC
>-|-|TRBJ1-3|TRBV9
CASSAGGQSGNTIYF
TGTGCCAGCAGCGCCGGAGGACAGTCTGGAAACACCATATATTTT
>-|-|TRBJ2-2|TRBV5-4
CASSLAGGLGELFF
TGTGCCAGCAGCTTGGCAGGGGGACTCGGGGAGCTGTTTTTT
>-|few|TRBJ1-5|TRBV18
CASSPSRINQPQHF
TGTGCCAGCTCGCCCTCCCGAATAAATCAGCCCCAGCATTTT
>TRBD2|many|TRBJ2-1|TRBV9
CASSTGTSGIREQFF
TGTGCCAGCAGCACCGGGACTAGCGGGATTCGTGAGCAGTTCTTC
>TRBD1|-|TRBJ1-1|TRBV2
CASTTGTANTEAFF
TGTGCCAGCACAACGGGGACAGCTAACACTGAAGCTTTCTTT
>-|-|TRBJ2-5|TRBV5-4
CASSLSREETQYF
TGTGCCAGCAGCTTGTCCCGAGAAGAGACCCAGTACTTC
>-|few|TRBJ2-3|TRBV11-2
CASSLGQVLTDTQYF
TGTGCCAGCAGCTTAGGACAGGTGCTCACAGATACGCAGTATTTT
>-|few|TRBJ2-1|TRBV7-9
CASSSTGLSSYNEQFF
TGTGCCAGCAGCTCAACGGGACTGAGCTCCTACAATGAGCAGTTCTTC
>-|-|TRBJ1-2|TRBV10-3
CAISESGGYGYTF
TGTGCCATCAGTGAGTCGGGGGGGTATGGCTACACCTTC
>-|-|TRBJ1-2|TRBV5-1
CASSLAVANYGYTF
TGCGCCAGCAGCTTGGCAGTAGCTAACTATGGCTACACCTTC
>TRBD1|many|TRBJ2-1|TRBV27
CASSGGTGLGQFF
TGTGCCAGCAGTGGGGGGACAGGGTTGGGGCAGTTCTTC
>-|many|TRBJ2-2|TRBV10-2
CASISGLDTGELFF
TGCGCCAGCATTAGCGGATTAGACACCGGGGAGCTGTTTTTT
>-|-|TRBJ1-4|TRBV6-6
CASSYRGGTTEKLFF
TGTGCCAGCAGTTACAGGGGCGGAACTACTGAAAAACTGTTTTTT
>-|-|TRBJ1-5|TRBV25-1
CASSGPGRRGNQPQHF
TGTGCCAGCAGTGGACCCGGGAGGCGGGGAAATCAGCCCCAGCATTTT
>-|-|TRBJ1-5|TRBV19
CASKEGDQPQHF
TGTGCCAGTAAGGAGGGGGATCAGCCCCAGCATTTT
>TRBD1|many|TRBJ1-4|TRBV7-9
CASSLQGQVFF
TGTGCCAGCAGCCTCCAAGGACAGGTGTTTTTT
>TRBD1|-|TRBJ2-2|TRBV6-5
CASSTGDAGELFF
TGTGCCAGCAGCACAGGGGACGCCGGGGAGCTGTTTTTT
>-|-|TRBJ2-7|TRBV9
CASSTTGFSAGEQYF
TGTGCCAGCAGCACCACAGGGTTCTCCGCCGGGGAGCAGTACTTC
>-|-|TRBJ1-1|TRBV5-5
CASSLAGADRAFF
TGTGCCAGCAGCTTGGCGGGGGCCGATAGGGCTTTCTTT
>-|-|TRBJ2-1|TRBV5-1
CASSLNRVHNEQFF
TGCGCCAGCAGCTTGAATAGGGTACACAATGAGCAGTTCTTC
>TRBD1|-|TRBJ2-1|TRBV5-1
CASSLGGLKTYNEQFF
TGCGCCAGCAGCTTAGGGGGCCTAAAAACCTACAATGAGCAGTTCTTC
>-|-|TRBJ2-7|TRBV20-1
CSASGGNEQYF
TGCAGTGCTAGTGGGGGGAACGAGCAGTACTTC
>TRBD2|-|TRBJ2-7|TRBV28
CASSYPGGGPYEQYF
TGTGCCAGCTCCTACCCCGGCGGGGGGCCCTACGAGCAGTACTTC
>TRBD1|once|TRBJ2-6|TRBV7-9
CASSQRTGGFGFGANVLTF
TGTGCCAGCAGCCAACGGACAGGGGGTTTCGGGTTTGGGGCCAACGTCCTGACTTTC
>-|-|TRBJ1-4|TRBV10-3
CAISRTGEKLFF
TGTGCCATCAGCCGAACTGGGGAAAAACTGTTTTTT
>-|-|TRBJ2-2|TRBV7-3
CASSQRQGLNTGELFF
TGTGCCAGCAGCCAACGACAGGGACTAAACACCGGGGAGCTGTTTTTT
>TRBD2|-|TRBJ2-7|TRBV7-9
CASSLVVSGAYEQYF
TGCGCCAGCAGCTTAGTTGTTAGCGGGGCATACGAGCAGTACTTC
>TRBD2|-|TRBJ2-7|TRBV11-2
CASSFAGGNYEQYF
TGTGCCAGCAGCTTCGCGGGAGGAAACTACGAGCAGTACTTC
>TRBD1|few|TRBJ1-2|TRBV7-2
CASSLETGGNGYTF
TGTGCCAGCAGCTTAGAGACAGGGGGCAATGGCTACACCTTC
>-|-|TRBJ2-5|TRBV5-1
CASSLGPRQQETQYF
TGCGCCAGCAGCTTGGGTCCCAGACAACAAGAGACCCAGTACTTC
>-|few|TRBJ2-1|TRBV15
CATSRVNIHNEQFF
TGTGCCACCAGCAGAGTAAATATCCACAATGAGCAGTTCTTC
>-|-|TRBJ2-5|TRBV5-1
CASSLAPPTGETQYF
TGCGCCAGCAGCTTGGCCCCGCCGACCGGGGAGACCCAGTACTTC
>-|once|TRBJ1-5|TRBV7-2
CASSWKNSNQPQHF
TGTGCCAGCAGCTGGAAAAATAGCAATCAGCCCCAGCATTTT
>-|-|TRBJ2-5|TRBV7-8
CASSPRRIGGPKETQYF
TGTGCCAGCAGCCCGCGAAGGATTGGGGGACCCAAGGAGACCCAGTACTTC
>-|-|TRBJ1-2|TRBV18
CASSPQLVFGVDYGYTF
TGTGCCAGCTCACCTCAATTGGTATTTGGGGTGGACTATGGCTACACCTTC